A selection of T cell receptor beta chains follows, all from one sample in a study of cytomegalovirus exposure and HLA in healthy donors. Sequenced by immunoSEQ multiplex PCR; TCRdb stores in-frame clones only, minus some. Its table lists about 110,000 clones. The sequenced sample was PBMCs. The receptors stem from a man aged 35-49 years in good health and CMV-seropositive. Each CDR3 is given with its conserved first and last residue. The D gene is left open where the match is weak.

j_gene	v_gene	d_gene	CDR3nt	CDR3aa
TRBJ2-7	TRBV5-6	TRBD2	TGTGCCAGCAGCCCCAACCTAGCGGGAGGAGACGAGCAGTACTTC	CASSPNLAGGDEQYF
TRBJ2-5	TRBV29-1	TRBD2	TGCAGCGTTGAGGCCTGGACTAGCGGGAGGGCCGCGGGGGTCCAAGAGACCCAGTACTTC	CSVEAWTSGRAAGVQETQYF
TRBJ2-1	TRBV4-2	TRBD2	TGTGCCAGCAGCCCAAGCGGCGGGACTAGCGGGAGAGGGCGCAATGAGCAGTTCTTC	CASSPSGGTSGRGRNEQFF
TRBJ2-3	TRBV12-1	.	TGTGCCAGCAGCTTTCGGACCGCCGGGACTAGCCCTAGCACAGATACGCAGTATTTT	CASSFRTAGTSPSTDTQYF
TRBJ2-7	TRBV29-1	TRBD1	TGCAGCGCCGAACGACAAACAGGGGCCAGGAGGTACGAGCAGTACTTC	CSAERQTGARRYEQYF
TRBJ1-1	TRBV5-1	.	TGCGCCAGCAGCTTGCAGGGAAACACTGAAGCTTTCTTT	CASSLQGNTEAFF
TRBJ2-1	TRBV4-1	.	TGCGCCAGCAGCCAAGTAGCAAGGGGCTCCTCCTACAATGAGCAGTTCTTC	CASSQVARGSSYNEQFF
TRBJ2-7	TRBV19	.	TGTGCCAGTAGTATAGACAGGGCCTACGAGCAGTACTTC	CASSIDRAYEQYF
TRBJ2-7	TRBV14	.	TGTGCCAGCAGCCAAGACAGGGGTTACGAGCAGTACTTC	CASSQDRGYEQYF
TRBJ2-3	TRBV15	TRBD2	TGTGCCACCAGCCGGACGGGGGGTACCACAGATACGCAGTATTTT	CATSRTGGTTDTQYF
TRBJ2-3	TRBV2	.	TGTGCCAGCAGTGGGGGACTGACTAGCACAGATACGCAGTATTTT	CASSGGLTSTDTQYF
TRBJ2-7	TRBV29-1	TRBD2	TGCAGCGTTATGAGCATCGCGGACGGAACCGGGACTAGCGGTTACGAGCAGTACTTC	CSVMSIADGTGTSGYEQYF
TRBJ2-5	TRBV9	.	TGTGCCAGCAGCGTAGGAGGGCTCGGGGTGGTTAAAGAGACCCAGTACTTC	CASSVGGLGVVKETQYF
TRBJ2-5	TRBV28	TRBD1	TGTGCCAGCAGTTTGTACCTGGGACAGGCCTCTCAAGAGACCCAGTACTTC	CASSLYLGQASQETQYF
TRBJ1-2	TRBV5-1	TRBD1	TGCGCCAGCAGCTTGACTCAAACCGGGACAGGGAACGGCTACACCTTC	CASSLTQTGTGNGYTF
TRBJ1-1	TRBV7-2	TRBD1	TGTGCCAGCAGCGGACGACAGGGCGGCACTGAAGCTTTCTTT	CASSGRQGGTEAFF
TRBJ1-5	TRBV6-1	.	TGTGCCAGCAGTAAACAGGGTACCCAGCCCCAGCATTTT	CASSKQGTQPQHF
TRBJ1-4	TRBV19	TRBD1	TGTGCCAGTAGTACCCACAGGGGCGAGGATGAAAAACTGTTTTTT	CASSTHRGEDEKLFF
TRBJ2-2	TRBV10-3	TRBD1	TGTGCCATCACTCCCGGGACAGGGGTTGGTACCGGGGAGCTGTTTTTT	CAITPGTGVGTGELFF
TRBJ2-7	TRBV25-1	TRBD2	TGTGCCAGCAGTGGGACTAGCGGAGGGCCCTACGAGCAGTACTTC	CASSGTSGGPYEQYF
TRBJ1-5	TRBV7-9	TRBD1	TGTGCCAGCAGCTTAGCGCCGGGACAGGGTACCGATCAGCCCCAGCATTTT	CASSLAPGQGTDQPQHF
TRBJ2-1	TRBV5-1	TRBD2	TGCGCCAGCAGCTTGGAGGCTGGGGGCGGGAGGGCGTCGAATGAGCAGTTCTTC	CASSLEAGGGRASNEQFF
TRBJ1-2	TRBV28	TRBD1	TGTGCCAGCAGTTCTCAGGACAGGGGCGGTGGCTACACCTTC	CASSSQDRGGGYTF
TRBJ2-3	TRBV27	.	TGTGCCGGCAGTCACAGGGAAGGCACAGATACGCAGTATTTT	CAGSHREGTDTQYF
TRBJ1-1	TRBV28	.	TGTGCCAGCAGGCGACTGTTGAACACTGAAGCTTTCTTT	CASRRLLNTEAFF
TRBJ1-1	TRBV15	TRBD1	TGTGCCACCAGCAGCGTGGGACAGGGCCCTGAAGCTTTCTTT	CATSSVGQGPEAFF
TRBJ2-7	TRBV6-1	.	TGTGCCAGCCCATCCCAAAACAGGGAAGAGCAGTACTTC	CASPSQNREEQYF
TRBJ2-1	TRBV25-1	.	TGTGCCAGCAGTGAATATAACAATGAGCAGTTCTTC	CASSEYNNEQFF
TRBJ2-7	TRBV30	.	TGTGCCTGGAGCCGAAGGAGCTCCTACGAGCAGTACTTC	CAWSRRSSYEQYF
TRBJ1-5	TRBV2	.	TGTGCCAGCAGTTTCCACGGCCAGGGGATGAGTCAGCCCCAGCATTTT	CASSFHGQGMSQPQHF
TRBJ1-1	TRBV6-1	TRBD1	TGTGCCAGCAGTGCCGGACAGGGGATGGGAAATACTGAAGCTTTCTTT	CASSAGQGMGNTEAFF
TRBJ2-1	TRBV7-3	.	TGTGCCAGCAGCTTATACAGGGACTACAATGAGCAGTTCTTC	CASSLYRDYNEQFF
TRBJ1-1	TRBV14	.	TGTGCCAGCAGCCCCTTCCCCAACACTGAAGCTTTCTTT	CASSPFPNTEAFF
TRBJ2-7	TRBV7-9	TRBD1	TGTGCCAGCGAATCGTTTGGACAGGGAGCCTACGAGCAGTACTTC	CASESFGQGAYEQYF
TRBJ2-7	TRBV19	TRBD2	TGTGCCAGTAGGGGGACTAGCGGGGGAACCTACGAGCAGTACTTC	CASRGTSGGTYEQYF
TRBJ1-1	TRBV7-8	.	TGTGCCAGCAGCTCCCCCTACTTAAAAGGAGGGACTGAAGCTTTCTTT	CASSSPYLKGGTEAFF
TRBJ2-7	TRBV9	.	TGTGCCAGCAGCGTCGAGGCTGGGAGCTCCTACGAGCAGTACTTC	CASSVEAGSSYEQYF
TRBJ2-7	TRBV29-1	TRBD1	TGCAGCGTTGTTGGTCTAGAAAACAGGGGCTACGAGCAGTACTTC	CSVVGLENRGYEQYF
TRBJ2-7	TRBV4-2	TRBD1	TGTGCCAGCAGCCAAGATCTTGGGACAGGGGAGTTCGAGCAGTACTTC	CASSQDLGTGEFEQYF
TRBJ2-7	TRBV25-1	.	TGTGCCAGCAGTGATAGCTACGAGCAGTACTTC	CASSDSYEQYF
TRBJ1-5	TRBV5-8	TRBD1	TGTGCCAGCAGCTCCGACAGGGCATCTGATCAGCCCCAGCATTTT	CASSSDRASDQPQHF
TRBJ2-1	TRBV30	.	TGTGCCTGGAGTTTGGGGCACTACGATGAGCAGTTCTTC	CAWSLGHYDEQFF
TRBJ1-5	TRBV2	.	TGTGCCAGTCAAGTAGTCGGCAATCAGCCCCAGCATTTT	CASQVVGNQPQHF
TRBJ1-1	TRBV28	.	TGTGCCAGCAACCCCGCGGGAGCAACTGAAGCTTTCTTT	CASNPAGATEAFF
TRBJ2-7	TRBV6-1	.	TGTGCCAGCAGTAATAATCCCACGGGTCACTACGAGCAGTACTTC	CASSNNPTGHYEQYF
TRBJ2-3	TRBV28	.	TGTGCCAGCAGTTCACTAGCTCGGGGTACAGATACGCAGTATTTT	CASSSLARGTDTQYF
TRBJ2-2	TRBV27	.	TGTGCCAGCAAGTGGAGGGAATCGACCGGGGAGCTGTTTTTT	CASKWRESTGELFF
TRBJ2-7	TRBV11-2	.	TGTGCCAGCAGCTTAGGAACAGGGCCCTACGAGCAGTACTTC	CASSLGTGPYEQYF
TRBJ2-6	TRBV18	.	TGTGCCAGCTCACATATACAGGACCTCTCTGGGGCCAACGTCCTGACTTTC	CASSHIQDLSGANVLTF